This entry concerns a single T cell receptor (beta chain). At the DNA level, this CDR3 is encoded by other sequences in the same sample as well. The data belong to a study of blood T cell repertoires in COVID-19. Looking at the study overall: COVID-19 samples collected from the United States, Italy and Spain covered acute and convalescent phases. Sources were T cells, B-cell-depleted T cells, or PBMCs; the material itself was cDNA or gDNA.

Authors' analysis steps: Researchers report that nucleated cell counts were estimated from reference gene primer amplification. Profiling relied on immunoSEQ multiplex PCR, and the TCRdb table lists in-frame clones only, not all of them. The DNA gave D and trimming, while V, J and clone size come from that table. The sample consists of about 280,000 clones, 85% of them appearing once. This receptor was obtained from a human donor in a cohort sampled during active COVID-19. The sequenced material came from peripheral blood.

The CDR3 nucleotides read TGTGCCAGCTCACCAGGACAGGGTGGTGGCTACACCTTC. It codes for CASSPGQGGGYTF. V usage is TRBV18 and J usage is TRBJ1-2; 8 positions agree with TRBD1. Per the germline V gene, CDR1 is KGHSH and CDR2 is LQKENI. The CDR3 is 13 residues long. Trimming at V came to 2 bases and at J to 7 bases, leaving 3 bases not matched to a gene.